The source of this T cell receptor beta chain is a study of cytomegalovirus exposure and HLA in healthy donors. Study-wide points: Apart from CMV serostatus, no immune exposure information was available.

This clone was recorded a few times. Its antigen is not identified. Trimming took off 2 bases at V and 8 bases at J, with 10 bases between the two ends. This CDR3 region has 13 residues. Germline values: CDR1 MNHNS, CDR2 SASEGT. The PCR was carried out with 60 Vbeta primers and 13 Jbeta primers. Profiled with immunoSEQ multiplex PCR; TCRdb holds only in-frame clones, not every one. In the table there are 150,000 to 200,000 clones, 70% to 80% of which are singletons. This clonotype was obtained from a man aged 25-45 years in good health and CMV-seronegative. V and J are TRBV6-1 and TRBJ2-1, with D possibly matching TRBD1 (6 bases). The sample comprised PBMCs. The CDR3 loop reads CASSEQGWDEQFF. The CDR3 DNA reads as TGTGCCAGCAGTGAACAGGGGTGGGATGAGCAGTTCTTC.